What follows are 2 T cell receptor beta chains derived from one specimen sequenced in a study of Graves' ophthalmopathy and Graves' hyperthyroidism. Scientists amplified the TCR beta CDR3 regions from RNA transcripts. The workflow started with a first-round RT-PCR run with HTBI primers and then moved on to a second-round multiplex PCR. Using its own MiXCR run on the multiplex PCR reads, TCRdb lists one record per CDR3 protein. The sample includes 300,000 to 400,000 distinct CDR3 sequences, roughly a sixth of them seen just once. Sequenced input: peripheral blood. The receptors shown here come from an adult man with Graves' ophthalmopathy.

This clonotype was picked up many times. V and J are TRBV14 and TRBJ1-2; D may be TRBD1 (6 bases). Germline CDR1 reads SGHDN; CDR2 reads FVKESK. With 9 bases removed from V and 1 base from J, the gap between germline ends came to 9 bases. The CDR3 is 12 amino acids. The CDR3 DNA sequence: TGTGCCAGGCGACAGGATAACTATGGCTACACCTTC. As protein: CARRQDNYGYTF.

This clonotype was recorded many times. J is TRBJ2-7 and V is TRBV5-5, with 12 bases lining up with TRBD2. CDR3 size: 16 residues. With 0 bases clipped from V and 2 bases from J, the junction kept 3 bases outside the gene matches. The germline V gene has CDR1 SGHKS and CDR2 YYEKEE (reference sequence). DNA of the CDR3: TGTGCCAGCAGCTTGGTACGGACTAGCGGGGCCTACGAGCAGTACTTC. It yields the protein CASSLVRTSGAYEQYF.